These 8 T cell receptor beta chains share one sample of origin, sequenced in a study of T cell repertoires in cytomegalovirus infection. TCRdb re-called the reads through MiXCR, storing one row per CDR3 protein. This sample has around 310,000 distinct CDR3 sequences, with around 29% found just once. These receptors have no known antigen. The sequenced sample was cultured PBMCs, obtained from culture after CMV antigen stimulation. The receptors here all came from a human donor in good health (CMV status not recorded). Some clones in this sample may be carry-over from other donors' samples.

The J gene is TRBJ1-5, the V gene TRBV12-3 or TRBV12-4; D is ambiguous. V lost 4 bases and J 7 bases, leaving 14 bases between the germline ends. The CDR3 contains 14 residues. The CDR3 sequence is CASSSLGRVQPQHF. CDR3 DNA sequence: TGTGCCAGCAGTTCTCTAGGAAGGGTGCAGCCCCAGCATTTT.

With regard to this clonotype: A junction end diverges from the germline sequence, so it may reflect a read error. This rearrangement joins TRBV7-2 to TRBJ2-1; TRBD2 matches at 8 bases. In germline, CDR1 is SGHTA, CDR2 FQGNSA. The CDR3 is made up of 15 amino acids. In DNA form, the CDR3 reads TGTGCCAGCAGCCTGGGGACTAGAGGTTACATTGAGCAGTTCTTC. Translating it yields CASSLGTRGYIEQFF. The variable domain in full, completed from reference TRBV7-2 and TRBJ2-1, reads GAGVSQSPSNKVTEKGKDVELRCDPISGHTALYWYRQSLGQGLEFLIYFQGNSAPDKSGLPSDRFSAERTGGSVSTLTIQRTQQEDSAVYLCASSLGTRGYIEQFFGPGTRLTVL.

This chain links TRBV29-1 with TRBJ2-1, with 7 positions matching TRBD2. The CDR3 has 12 residues. V lost 6 bases and J lost 6; bases outside the gene matches: 5. CDR1 is SQVTM, CDR2 ANQGSEA, per germline. DNA of the CDR3: TGCAGCGTAGAGGGACTACCCAATGAGCAGTTCTTC. The encoded protein is CSVEGLPNEQFF.

The gene calls are TRBV7-9 and TRBJ2-3; TRBD1 or TRBD2 may be the D gene (5 bases each). The CDR3 runs to 14 residues. The V gene lost 7 bases and the J gene lost 2 bases, with 13 bases spanning the gap. Per the germline V gene, CDR1 is SEHNR and CDR2 is FQNEAQ (reference sequence). The CDR3 nucleotides read TGTGCCAGCAACCCCTCGGGGCTCACAGATACGCAGTATTTT. It codes for CASNPSGLTDTQYF.

This chain connects TRBV12-3 or TRBV12-4 to TRBJ1-2, with D hard to call. Trimming left V 5 bases short and J 2 bases short, with 9 bases between. This CDR3 spans 13 amino acids. The CDR3 reads CASSASGNYGYTF. The CDR3 DNA reads TGTGCCAGCAGTGCGTCGGGGAACTATGGCTACACCTTC.

This clonotype has ten or more counts. The chain joins TRBV7-8 to TRBJ2-3; D call uncertain. Trimming took off 4 bases at V and 10 bases at J, with 12 bases between the two ends. CDR1 and CDR2 from the germline V gene are SGHVS and FQNEAQ. This CDR3 comprises 12 residues. The CDR3 nucleotides are TGTGCCAGCAGCTCCTCTGAAGGCCCGCAGTATTTT. The encoded protein is CASSSSEGPQYF.

This clonotype was picked up a small number of times. J is TRBJ2-3 and V is TRBV7-3, with 13 bases lining up with TRBD2. The CDR3 has 15 amino acids. Looked up from germline, CDR1 is SGHTA and CDR2 is FQGTGA. V gave up 4 bases and J gave up 4 bases; unmatched junction bases: 2. CDR3 in DNA: TGTGCCAGCAGCTGGACTAGCGGGGGAGCAGATACGCAGTATTTT. It is translated as CASSWTSGGADTQYF.

This rearrangement joins TRBV7-9 to TRBJ2-3; TRBD2 agrees at 11 bases. The junction had 7 bases not matched to a gene; V was cut back by 5 bases and J by 3 bases. The CDR3 extends over 16 amino acids. Germline V lookup: CDR1 SEHNR, CDR2 FQNEAQ (reference sequence). The CDR3 DNA is TGTGCCAGCAGCCTCTTACTAGCGGGAGAAACAGATACGCAGTATTTT. This translates into CASSLLLAGETDTQYF.